The T cell receptor (beta chain) described here comes from a study of vaccination effects on CD4 cells after COVID-19. About the research overall: The authors sampled three convalescent patients early and late after vaccination.

With regard to this clone: Its antigen is undetermined.

V was clipped by 0 bases and J by 1 base; unmatched bases: 18. CDR1 and CDR2 from the germline V gene are SGHVS and FNYEAQ. The CDR3 length is 21 residues. Some clones are missing from TCRdb's copy, which holds only in-frame ones; the method was immunoSEQ multiplex PCR. The data contain roughly 15,000 clones, over 60% of them singletons. Using viral peptide pools, the ViraFEST assay grew out antigen-specific CD4+ T cells prior to sequencing. Cells that had been cultured for nine to eleven days were the source of isolated CD4+ T cells. SARS-CoV-2 infected the person between March and December 2020, as confirmed by PCR. Participants got two doses of BNT162b2 or mRNA-1273 vaccine. A density of around 2 million PBMC per well was used; these cells were cultured with approximately 9.1 IU/ml IL-2 and about 10 ug/ml peptides.

This chain joins TRBV7-6 and TRBJ1-2; the match to TRBD1 covers 9 bases. The clonotype originates from a human donor who had a prior SARS-CoV-2 infection. This specimen was CD4+ T cells from PBMCs cultured with SARS-CoV-2 spike peptides, taken after COVID-19 vaccination. The CDR3 DNA follows: TGTGCCAGCAGCTTAGCGCGGGACACTATCGGACAGGGGCGATATAACTATGGCTACACCTTC. The encoded protein is CASSLARDTIGQGRYNYGYTF.